Each of the 29 T cell receptor beta chains below was sequenced from the same sample in a study of T-cell memory formation after mild COVID-19. TCRdb redid the calling of the 5' RACE reads with MiXCR, one entry per CDR3 protein. The sample includes about 560,000 distinct CDR3 sequences, roughly 17% seen only once; the top ten take about 8.6%. Sequencing used PBMCs or a T cell subset sorted from them (not recorded which). The receptors come from an adult woman who had mild COVID-19 (a few samples of this study predate the infection). Cell type and time point are not known.

The chain uses TRBV2 and TRBJ1-1, with TRBD1 matching 7 bases. The J segment lost 1 base and the V segment lost 8 bases, leaving 7 bases of the junction unmatched. The CDR3 runs to 14 residues. The germline V gene encodes CDR1 SNHLY and CDR2 FYNNEI. DNA for the CDR3: TGTGCCAGCGCCCAGGAGGGGGCGAACACTGAAGCTTTCTTT. Amino acid sequence: CASAQEGANTEAFF. The full variable domain, its missing parts supplied by reference TRBV2 and TRBJ1-1, is EPEVTQTPSHQVTQMGQEVILRCVPISNHLYFYWYRQILGQKVEFLVSFYNNEISEKSEIFDDQFSVERPDGSNFTLKIRSTKLEDSAMYFCASAQEGANTEAFFGQGTRLTVV.

This clonotype was seen only a few times. The chain has TRBV24-1 and TRBJ2-3; D not resolved. Germline V gene lookup returns CDR1 KGHDR and CDR2 SFDVKD. The CDR3 loop spans 15 amino acids. V dropped 0 bases and J dropped 5 bases, with 11 bases sitting between them. The CDR3 DNA reads TGTGCCACCAGTGATTTGACCCGTGGAAGAGATACGCAGTATTTT. As protein: CATSDLTRGRDTQYF.

This clonotype was observed a few times. This rearrangement joins TRBV5-1 to TRBJ2-5; possibly TRBD1 for D (5 bases). The length of the CDR3 is 15 residues. From germline, CDR1 is SGHRS and CDR2 YFSETQ. The germline V and J ends were trimmed by 3 bases and 1 base, with 13 bases remaining between them. In nucleotides, the CDR3 is TGCGCCAGCAGCTCGTACGGACATATCCAAGAGACCCAGTACTTC. Its protein product is CASSSYGHIQETQYF.

This clonotype was counted only a few times. The V gene is TRBV28, the J gene TRBJ1-2; 7 positions agree with TRBD1. V shed 4 bases, J shed 5 bases, and the junction held 10 bases outside the gene matches. The CDR3 length is 15 residues. The germline V gene encodes CDR1 MDHEN and CDR2 SYDVKM. CDR3 protein: CASSSRNRGIYGYTF. CDR3 coding DNA: TGTGCCAGCAGTTCCCGGAACAGGGGAATTTATGGCTACACCTTC.

CDR3: CASSQRGGTVYEQYF. In DNA, the CDR3 is TGTGCCAGCAGCCAAAGGGGAGGGACGGTCTACGAGCAGTACTTC. This chain joins TRBV7-2 and TRBJ2-7, with 7 bases fitting TRBD2. Germline V CDR1 and CDR2: SGHTA, FQGNSA. The V gene end was trimmed by 5 bases and the J gene end by 3 bases; junction bases not matched to a gene: 10. The length of the CDR3 is 15 residues.

The genes are TRBV9 and TRBJ1-4; D is possibly TRBD1 (6 bases). Germline CDR1 SGDLS, CDR2 YYNGEE. This CDR3 contains 16 residues. Trimming removed 5 bases from V and 0 bases from J, with 14 bases in between. The CDR3 is CASSVGRGATNEKLFF. CDR3 nucleotides: TGTGCCAGCAGTGTCGGGAGGGGGGCAACTAATGAAAAACTGTTTTTT.

The chain carries TRBV7-9 and TRBJ2-1; D perhaps matches TRBD2 (6 bases). Trimming pared 3 bases from V and 3 bases from J, leaving 12 bases between. The CDR3 consists of 15 residues. Germline assignment: CDR1 SEHNR and CDR2 FQNEAQ (reference sequence). Here the CDR3 DNA reads TGTGCCAGCAGCTTGGTGGCGGGGCTCTACAATGAGCAGTTCTTC. Encoded protein: CASSLVAGLYNEQFF.

This chain uses TRBV24-1 with TRBJ2-5; 8 nucleotides match TRBD2. The V and J ends lost 2 bases and 14 bases, in that order; junction bases with no gene match: 9. The CDR3 loop spans 13 amino acids. The germline CDR1 and CDR2 sequences are KGHDR and SFDVKD. CDR3 protein: CATSDYAGLELYF. The DNA of the CDR3 is TGTGCCACCAGTGATTACGCGGGACTAGAGTTATACTTC.

The chain links TRBV30 to TRBJ2-1, with 10 bases identical to TRBD2. V trimming: 3 bases; J trimming: 8 bases; junction bases outside the gene matches: 7. The CDR3 covers 14 residues. Germline V lookup: CDR1 GTSNPN, CDR2 SVGIG (reference sequence). CDR3 bases: TGTGCCTGGAGGGAGCGGGAGGGCCGCTATGAGCAGTTCTTC. This translates into CAWREREGRYEQFF.

J is TRBJ2-7 and V is TRBV4-2, with a possible D match to TRBD2 (5 bases). Trimming took 1 base from V and 3 from J, leaving 13 bases between them. The CDR3 is 15 residues long. Germline V CDR1 and CDR2: LGHNA, YNFKEQ. CDR3 nucleotide sequence: TGTGCCAGCAGCCAAGTAGTGGGGAGCTTCTACGAGCAGTACTTC. This encodes CASSQVVGSFYEQYF.

This clonotype was detected only a few times. V is TRBV4-1 and J is TRBJ1-1; a possible D gene is TRBD1 (5 bases). There are 17 residues in the CDR3. The V gene's germline CDR1 is MGHRA and CDR2 YSYEKL. V was clipped by 2 bases and J by 0 bases, with 16 bases between them. CDR3 nucleotides: TGCGCCAGCAGCCAATTGGGGACCACCTTCATGAACACTGAAGCTTTCTTT. Encoded protein: CASSQLGTTFMNTEAFF.

The rearrangement joins TRBV4-3 to TRBJ1-2; D gene unclear. Germline V gene data show CDR1 as LGHNA and CDR2 as YSLEER. CDR3 length: 13 amino acids. The V gene lost 6 bases and the J gene lost 4 bases, with 12 bases spanning the gap. CDR3 sequence: CASSSGRLYGYTF. CDR3 nucleotides: TGCGCCAGCAGTTCAGGCAGGCTCTATGGCTACACCTTC.

The table lists this clonotype with a few counts. The rearrangement joins TRBV7-3 to TRBJ2-1, with no clear D. V was cut by 5 bases and J by 4 bases, with 9 bases left in between. The CDR3 loop spans 13 amino acids. CDR1 is SGHTA and CDR2 is FQGTGA in the germline V gene. DNA for the CDR3: TGTGCCAGCAGCGCGCTGGGATACAATGAGCAGTTCTTC. Its protein product is CASSALGYNEQFF.

Only a few counts were recorded for this clonotype. This chain connects TRBV19 to TRBJ2-7, with 9 bases identical to TRBD1. There are 15 residues in the CDR3. J lost 3 bases, V lost 6 bases, and 9 bases had no gene match. Germline V gene lookup returns CDR1 LNHDA and CDR2 SQIVND (reference sequence). CDR3 residues: CASSSGTGTFYEQYF. Here the CDR3 DNA reads TGTGCCAGTAGCTCCGGGACAGGGACCTTCTACGAGCAGTACTTC.

J is TRBJ1-3 and V is TRBV6-5, with D possibly being TRBD1 (5 bases). V was trimmed by 0 bases and J by 0 bases, leaving 18 bases between them. The CDR3 length is 19 residues. Per germline, CDR1 MNHEY and CDR2 SVGAGI. The CDR3, as DNA: TGTGCCAGCAGTTACTCCAGGACTGCGGGACCGCGCTCTGGAAACACCATATATTTT. Translation: CASSYSRTAGPRSGNTIYF.

The chain carries TRBV4-1 and TRBJ2-7, with a possible D match to TRBD2 (6 bases). Germline V CDR1 and CDR2: MGHRA, YSYEKL. The V end was cut by 3 bases, the J end by 0 bases, with 6 bases between. The length of the CDR3 is 13 residues. CDR3 sequence reads: CASSQTSSYEQYF. In nucleotides, the CDR3 is TGCGCCAGCAGCCAGACTAGCTCCTACGAGCAGTACTTC.

This clonotype was seen only a few times. J is TRBJ2-2 and V is TRBV6-5, with TRBD2 matching over 9 bases. V dropped 6 bases and J dropped 4; count of bases not matched to a gene: 6. There are 15 residues in the CDR3. CDR1 and CDR2 from the germline V gene are MNHEY and SVGAGI. Written as DNA, the CDR3 is TGTGCCAGCAGGTGGCGGGGGGGTACCACCGGGGAGCTGTTTTTT. It specifies CASRWRGGTTGELFF.

A note on this clonotype: At one of its ends the junction is not consistent with the germline gene, which may arise from a read error. The gene calls are TRBV4-3 and TRBJ2-7; no reliable D call. The germline CDR1 and CDR2 sequences are LGHNA and YSLEER. The length of the CDR3 is 15 residues. The CDR3 region is CASSQGRISTYGQYF. As DNA, the CDR3 is TGCGCCAGCAGCCAAGGGCGGATAAGTACCTACGGGCAGTACTTC.

V is TRBV12-3 or TRBV12-4 and J is TRBJ1-1, with unresolved D. This CDR3 is built from 13 residues. Trimming removed 7 bases at V and 1 base at J, with 10 bases between. DNA for the CDR3: TGTGCCAGCAATACCGGGCAGAACACTGAAGCTTTCTTT. Translating it yields CASNTGQNTEAFF.

A few counts support this clonotype. One end of the junction does not line up with germline, which may come from a read error. V gene TRBV15 combines with J gene TRBJ2-5, with 7 bases that match TRBD2. The germline CDR1 and CDR2 sequences are LNHNV and YYDKDF (reference sequence). This CDR3 contains 15 residues. The CDR3 DNA follows: TGTGCCACCAGGGGGGGAGGGCTTCCTCAAGGGACCCAGTACTTC. Amino acids: CATRGGGLPQGTQYF.

This clonotype turned up a few times. This chain links TRBV4-1 with TRBJ2-3; 7 bases are a match to TRBD2. This CDR3 has 15 residues. Trimming cost V 3 bases and J 2 bases; bases outside gene matches: 5. Germline assignment: CDR1 MGHRA and CDR2 YSYEKL. In nucleotides, the CDR3 is TGCGCCAGCAGCCATGACCTAGCGGACACAGATACGCAGTATTTT. Translating it yields CASSHDLADTDTQYF.

This clonotype was seen only a few times. The chain couples TRBV10-3 to TRBJ2-1; 9 bases are shared with TRBD2. Trimming took 0 bases from V and 6 from J; bases not matched to a gene: 3. The CDR3 sequence is 15 residues long. CDR1 and CDR2 (germline): ENHRY, SYGVKD. This CDR3 is CAISESGTSPNEQFF. As DNA, the CDR3 is TGTGCCATCAGTGAGTCTGGGACTAGCCCCAATGAGCAGTTCTTC.

The V and J genes are TRBV7-9 and TRBJ1-6; D remains ambiguous. The V end lost 2 bases, the J end lost 7 bases, and 9 bases lay between the germline ends. CDR3 size: 14 residues. CDR1 is SEHNR, CDR2 FQNEAQ, per germline (reference sequence). The DNA of the CDR3 is TGTGCCAGCAGCTTATCGGATCCAAATTCACCCCTCCACTTT. Its translation: CASSLSDPNSPLHF.

The chain uses TRBV6-5 and TRBJ2-1, with 7 bases that match TRBD2. Unmatched junction bases numbered 8, after V lost 6 bases and J lost 6 bases. CDR3 size: 14 residues. The V gene's germline CDR1 is MNHEY and CDR2 SVGAGI. Written as DNA, the CDR3 is TGTGCCAGCAGACTGGGTGGGGGGGGCAATGAGCAGTTCTTC. Translating gives CASRLGGGGNEQFF.

The rearrangement links TRBV12-3 or TRBV12-4 to TRBJ2-7; TRBD1 aligns across 8 bases. This CDR3 region has 14 residues. The V gene end was trimmed by 6 bases and the J gene end by 4 bases; junction bases not matched to a gene: 8. CDR3 sequence: CASSRQDRVYEQYF. The CDR3 DNA reads TGTGCCAGCAGCCGCCAGGACAGGGTTTACGAGCAGTACTTC.

This clonotype was found many times. The CDR3 nucleotides are TGCAGCGTCACTCTGGGGGGCTGGCAGCCCCAGCATTTT. Protein sequence: CSVTLGGWQPQHF. The J gene is TRBJ1-5, the V gene TRBV29-1; D possibly corresponds to TRBD1 (6 bases). The germline V gene has CDR1 SQVTM and CDR2 ANQGSEA. V was trimmed by 6 bases and J by 7 bases, leaving 16 bases between them. This CDR3 region has 13 residues.

The rearrangement joins TRBV20-1 to TRBJ2-4, with TRBD2 matching 7 bases. CDR3 length: 17 amino acids. CDR1 is DFQATT and CDR2 is SNEGSKA in the germline V gene (reference sequence). The V segment lost 0 bases and the J segment 6 bases; nucleotides outside the gene matches: 14. This chain's CDR3 is CSAREPRGLAEGNIQYF. CDR3 coding DNA: TGCAGTGCTAGAGAGCCCCGTGGGCTAGCGGAGGGAAACATTCAGTACTTC.

The chain joins TRBV18 to TRBJ1-1; D gene unclear. In germline, CDR1 is KGHSH, CDR2 LQKENI. There are 13 residues in the CDR3. The V end lost 4 bases, the J end lost 4 bases, and 10 bases lay between the germline ends. The CDR3 nucleotides are TGTGCCAGCTCACTCCATGATGGCACTGAAGCTTTCTTT. Translating gives CASSLHDGTEAFF.

This clonotype appeared a few times. The chain uses TRBV7-9 and TRBJ2-3, with a possible D match to TRBD2 (6 bases). The CDR3 length is 16 residues. V dropped 3 bases and J dropped 4 bases, with 17 bases sitting between them. CDR1 is SEHNR and CDR2 is FQNEAQ in the germline V gene (reference sequence). CDR3 sequence reads: CASSFGASVIPDTQYF. The DNA of the CDR3 is TGTGCCAGCAGCTTCGGGGCTAGCGTGATTCCAGATACGCAGTATTTT.